This TCR beta chain was sequenced during a study of cytomegalovirus exposure and HLA in healthy donors. As for the study in general: Researchers previously reported finding roughly 120 million unique TCR beta sequences from 150 million to 200 million T cells. Study-wide results and caveats: Only CMV serostatus was available as immune exposure information. Later analysis demonstrated an association between a missense DCLRE1C variant and TCR beta V- and J-gene trimming.

In the PCR, 60 Vbeta and 13 Jbeta primers were used. TCRdb keeps only in-frame clones here, not all; method: immunoSEQ multiplex PCR. Of roughly 150,000 clones listed, 79% are singletons. With respect to this clone: Its antigen is unidentified.

Germline loops: CDR1 SGDLS, CDR2 YYNGEE. The CDR3 length is 15 residues. V was clipped by 0 bases and J by 0 bases, with 10 bases between them. V and J are TRBV9 and TRBJ2-7, with D maybe TRBD1 (5 bases). Sequenced input: PBMCs. This TCR came from a man between 40 and 49 years old in good health and CMV-seropositive. The CDR3 reads CASSVVGDSSYEQYF. The DNA for the CDR3 is TGTGCCAGCAGCGTAGTAGGGGATAGCTCCTACGAGCAGTACTTC.